A single sample is the source of the 18 T cell receptor beta chains below, sequenced in a study of control samples from healthy donors and cancer patients. Clones were sequenced by immunoSEQ multiplex PCR, and TCRdb holds only the in-frame ones, with some missing. The table lists about 160,000 clones, approximately 96% of them singletons. The specimen sequenced was blood. These receptors all come from a young woman in good health.

The chain employs TRBV15 and TRBJ2-1; 8 nucleotides agree with TRBD1. CDR1 is LNHNV, CDR2 YYDKDF, per germline (reference sequence). Losses at the gene ends were 1 base for V and 0 bases for J; bases not matched to a gene: 5. This CDR3 has 17 amino acids. For the CDR3, the DNA is TGTGCCACCAGCAGAGTAGTGACAGGGGCCTCCTACAATGAGCAGTTCTTC. Translating gives CATSRVVTGASYNEQFF.

The V and J genes are TRBV4-1 and TRBJ1-4, with a possible D match to TRBD1 (5 bases). Trimming removed 3 bases from V and 8 bases from J, with 13 bases in between. Germline CDR1 reads MGHRA; CDR2 reads YSYEKL. The CDR3 loop spans 14 amino acids. The CDR3 coding sequence is TGCGCCAGCAGCCAGGGGGGGTTTCGGGAAAAACTGTTTTTT. Its translation: CASSQGGFREKLFF.

The gene calls are TRBV5-6 and TRBJ1-6; 8 bases agree with TRBD1. J gave up 11 bases and V 3 bases, and 7 bases lay outside the gene matches. The CDR3 has 14 residues. The germline CDR1 and CDR2 sequences are SGHDT and YYEEEE. CDR3 nucleotide sequence: TGTGCCAGCAGCTGGGGACAGGTGGGGACACCCCTCCACTTT. It yields the protein CASSWGQVGTPLHF. The variable domain in full, with the rest retrieved from reference TRBV5-6 and TRBJ1-6, is DAGVTQSPTHLIKTRGQQVTLRCSPKSGHDTVSWYQQALGQGPQFIFQYYEEEERQRGNFPDRFSGHQFPNYSSELNVNALLLGDSALYLCASSWGQVGTPLHFGNGTRLTVT.

The V call is TRBV7-6, the J call TRBJ2-7, with 9 bases identical to TRBD1. The CDR3 has 16 residues. V was pared by 5 bases and J by 3 bases, with 11 bases of the junction left unmatched. Looked up from germline, CDR1 is SGHVS and CDR2 is FNYEAQ. CDR3 bases: TGTGCCAGCAGCCCCACGCCGGGACAGGGAAACTACGAGCAGTACTTC. It specifies CASSPTPGQGNYEQYF. The full variable domain, its missing parts supplied by reference TRBV7-6 and TRBJ2-7, is GAGVSQSPRYKVTKRGQDVALRCDPISGHVSLYWYRQALGQGPEFLTYFNYEAQQDKSGLPNDRFSAERPEGSISTLTIQRTEQRDSAMYRCASSPTPGQGNYEQYFGPGTRLTVT.

This chain joins TRBV11-3 and TRBJ2-1; the D is unclear. Germline V gives CDR1 SGHNT, CDR2 YENEEA. CDR3 length: 15 residues. Trimming cost V 4 bases and J 2 bases, with 12 bases left between them. The CDR3 DNA reads TGTGCCAGCAGCTCAGAGAGACACGCCTACAATGAGCAGTTCTTC. This translates into CASSSERHAYNEQFF.

The CDR3 loop reads CASSSGLAGPLDTQYF. CDR3 nucleotides: TGCGCCAGCAGCTCGGGACTAGCGGGTCCCCTAGATACGCAGTATTTT. The V gene is TRBV5-1, the J gene TRBJ2-3, with 12 bases matching TRBD2. J lost 5 bases, V lost 3 bases, and 7 bases had no gene match. Germline assignment: CDR1 SGHRS and CDR2 YFSETQ. This CDR3 region has 16 residues.

The CDR3 DNA sequence: TGTGCCAGCAGTGAAGCCGGGACCGATAATGAAAAACTGTTTTTT. Its protein product is CASSEAGTDNEKLFF. The chain carries TRBV2 and TRBJ1-4; a possible D gene is TRBD1 (5 bases). This CDR3 has 15 amino acids. V was clipped by 0 bases and J by 4 bases, with 9 bases between them. Germline-derived CDR1 and CDR2 are SNHLY and FYNNEI.

The chain has TRBV2 and TRBJ1-2; TRBD1 agrees at 8 bases. Trimming at V came to 8 bases and at J to 7 bases, leaving 9 bases not matched to a gene. CDR3 length: 13 amino acids. The germline CDR1 and CDR2 sequences are SNHLY and FYNNEI. The CDR3 nucleotides read TGTGCCAGCTCGGACAGGGTCTCAGGTGGCTACACCTTC. Translated, it gives CASSDRVSGGYTF.

The V gene is TRBV27, the J gene TRBJ1-4, with TRBD1 as a possible D gene (6 bases). Trimming stripped 3 bases from V and 7 bases from J, with 12 bases between. Per germline, CDR1 MNHEY and CDR2 SMNVEV (reference sequence). This CDR3 is 14 amino acids long. CDR3 in DNA: TGTGCCAGCAGTTTTTTGGGGGGCCGTGAAAAACTGTTTTTT. Translation: CASSFLGGREKLFF.

This chain connects TRBV7-8 to TRBJ2-2; TRBD2 matches at 15 bases. V dropped 2 bases and J dropped 5; count of bases not matched to a gene: 6. From germline, CDR1 is SGHVS and CDR2 FQNEAQ. The CDR3 extends over 18 amino acids. CDR3 amino acids: CASSLFGTSGRFTGELFF. The DNA of the CDR3 is TGTGCCAGCAGCTTATTCGGGACTAGCGGGAGGTTTACCGGGGAGCTGTTTTTT. Together with reference TRBV7-8 and TRBJ2-2, the CDR3 gives the full variable domain: GAGVSQSPRYKVAKRGQDVALRCDPISGHVSLFWYQQALGQGPEFLTYFQNEAQLDKSGLPSDRFFAERPEGSVSTLKIQRTQQEDSAVYLCASSLFGTSGRFTGELFFGEGSRLTVL.

The rearrangement joins TRBV2 to TRBJ2-1; D call uncertain. V was trimmed by 7 bases and J by 6 bases, leaving 10 bases between them. The CDR3 is 12 amino acids. Germline V gives CDR1 SNHLY, CDR2 FYNNEI. DNA for the CDR3: TGTGCCAGCAAGGAGTCCAGCAATGAGCAGTTCTTC. The encoded protein is CASKESSNEQFF.

The chain carries TRBV7-8 and TRBJ1-4; D is uncertain. V was pared by 5 bases and J by 6 bases, with 4 bases between. This CDR3 region has 11 residues. Germline V gene lookup returns CDR1 SGHVS and CDR2 FQNEAQ. The DNA of the CDR3 is TGTGCCAGCAGCATTCATGAAAAACTGTTTTTT. This codes for CASSIHEKLFF.

The chain employs TRBV9 and TRBJ2-2; D is perhaps TRBD2 (6 bases). V was pared by 3 bases and J by 6 bases, with 15 bases between. Germline V gives CDR1 SGDLS, CDR2 YYNGEE. The CDR3 covers 15 residues. CDR3 amino acids: CASSETGTGAGELFF. The CDR3 nucleotides are TGTGCCAGCAGCGAGACCGGGACTGGGGCCGGGGAGCTGTTTTTT. Supplemented by reference TRBV9 and TRBJ2-2, the full variable domain reads DSGVTQTPKHLITATGQRVTLRCSPRSGDLSVYWYQQSLDQGLQFLIQYYNGEERAKGNILERFSAQQFPDLHSELNLSSLELGDSALYFCASSETGTGAGELFFGEGSRLTVL.

CDR3 sequence: CASSEAAQGGRYEQYF. The CDR3, as DNA: TGTGCCAGCAGTGAAGCGGCCCAAGGGGGTAGGTACGAGCAGTACTTC. The J gene is TRBJ2-7, the V gene TRBV2, with TRBD1 as a possible D gene (6 bases). Germline V gene sequence: CDR1 SNHLY, CDR2 FYNNEI. Deletions cut 0 bases from V and 4 bases from J, with 16 bases between. The CDR3 is 16 residues long.

The chain has TRBV5-6 and TRBJ2-2; D could derive from TRBD1 or TRBD2 (5 bases each). The length of the CDR3 is 13 residues. The germline gives CDR1 SGHDT, CDR2 YYEEEE. V dropped 2 bases and J dropped 6 bases, with 8 bases sitting between them. Here the CDR3 reads CASSFGGAGELFF. The CDR3 region has the DNA TGTGCCAGCAGCTTTGGGGGTGCCGGGGAGCTGTTTTTT.

The chain employs TRBV5-1 and TRBJ1-5; 10 bases match TRBD1. The germline gives CDR1 SGHRS, CDR2 YFSETQ. CDR3 size: 15 residues. The V and J ends lost 4 bases and 5 bases, in that order; junction bases with no gene match: 6. CDR3: CASSHGTGEDQPQHF. The CDR3 DNA sequence: TGCGCCAGCAGCCACGGGACAGGGGAAGATCAGCCCCAGCATTTT.

The chain is built from TRBV5-1 and TRBJ1-1; tentative D call: TRBD1 (5 bases). Germline V gene data show CDR1 as SGHRS and CDR2 as YFSETQ. The V end lost 4 bases, the J end lost 6 bases, and 16 bases lay between the germline ends. This CDR3 is 14 amino acids long. CDR3 in amino acids: CASSPRSRDAEAFF. In DNA, the CDR3 is TGCGCCAGCAGCCCCCGCTCCCGGGACGCTGAAGCTTTCTTT.

The chain has TRBV18 and TRBJ1-4; D remains ambiguous. CDR3 length: 16 residues. Per germline, CDR1 KGHSH and CDR2 LQKENI. Trimming removed 2 bases from V and 4 bases from J, with 14 bases in between. CDR3 residues: CASSPIRGDINEKLFF. The CDR3, as DNA: TGTGCCAGCTCACCAATCCGCGGAGATATTAATGAAAAACTGTTTTTT.